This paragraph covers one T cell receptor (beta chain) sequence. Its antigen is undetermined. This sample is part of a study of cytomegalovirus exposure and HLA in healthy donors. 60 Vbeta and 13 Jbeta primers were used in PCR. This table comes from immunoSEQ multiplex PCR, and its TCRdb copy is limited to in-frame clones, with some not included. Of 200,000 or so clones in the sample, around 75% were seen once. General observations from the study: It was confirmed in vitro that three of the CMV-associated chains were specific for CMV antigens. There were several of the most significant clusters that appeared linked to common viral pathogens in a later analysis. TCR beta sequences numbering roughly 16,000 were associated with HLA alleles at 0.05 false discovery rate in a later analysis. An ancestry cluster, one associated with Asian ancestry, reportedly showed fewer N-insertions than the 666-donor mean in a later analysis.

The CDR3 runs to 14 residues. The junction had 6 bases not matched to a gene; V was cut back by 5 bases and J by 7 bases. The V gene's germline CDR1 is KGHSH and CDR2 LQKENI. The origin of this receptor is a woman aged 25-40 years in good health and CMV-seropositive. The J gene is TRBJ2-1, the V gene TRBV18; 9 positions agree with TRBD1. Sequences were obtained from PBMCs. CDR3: CASSTKGTGNEQFF. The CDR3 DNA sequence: TGTGCCAGCTCAACAAAGGGGACAGGGAATGAGCAGTTCTTC.